These 21 T cell receptor beta chains were sequenced from one sample in a study of blood T cell repertoires in COVID-19. Produced via immunoSEQ multiplex PCR; TCRdb's table is partial and in-frame only. This table has about 180,000 clones, 87% appearing once. Sequencing was performed on peripheral blood. These receptors were collected from a woman in her 70s with COVID-19, enrolled during active disease.

The chain employs TRBV5-1 and TRBJ1-4; D is perhaps TRBD1 (6 bases). This CDR3 is built from 14 residues. With 2 bases removed from V and 4 bases from J, the gap between germline ends came to 9 bases. Per the germline V gene, CDR1 is SGHRS and CDR2 is YFSETQ. CDR3 region: CASSLSGVNEKLFF. The DNA of the CDR3 is TGCGCCAGCAGCTTATCAGGGGTTAATGAAAAACTGTTTTTT.

The chain couples TRBV18 to TRBJ2-7, with D tentatively TRBD1 (6 bases). Germline CDR1 is KGHSH and CDR2 is LQKENI. The CDR3 has 20 residues. V was pared by 5 bases and J by 0 bases, with 29 bases between. The CDR3: CASSLGRIGTYLTYSYEQYF. The DNA for the CDR3 is TGTGCCAGCTCATTAGGGCGGATCGGGACATACCTTACATACTCCTACGAGCAGTACTTC.

The V call is TRBV28, the J call TRBJ1-4; D is ambiguous. CDR1 and CDR2 from the germline V gene are MDHEN and SYDVKM. This CDR3 has 13 residues. V lost 6 bases and J 8 bases, leaving 13 bases between the germline ends. This CDR3 is CASRRRVQEKLFF. The CDR3 region has the DNA TGTGCCAGCAGGCGGAGAGTTCAGGAAAAACTGTTTTTT. The full variable domain, rest sourced from reference TRBV28 and TRBJ1-4, is DVKVTQSSRYLVKRTGEKVFLECVQDMDHENMFWYRQDPGLGLRLIYFSYDVKMKEKGDIPEGYSVSREKKERFSLILESASTNQTSMYLCASRRRVQEKLFFGSGTQLSVL.

The gene calls are TRBV23-1 and TRBJ2-1; 10 bases fit TRBD2. TRBV23-1 is an ORF, and what it does is uncertain. CDR3 length equals 16 residues. J lost 8 bases, V lost 3 bases, and 10 bases had no gene match. The CDR3 loop is CASSHPIAGGIDEQFF. DNA of the CDR3: TGCGCCAGCAGTCATCCGATAGCGGGAGGTATAGATGAGCAGTTCTTC.

This clone was seen a few times. V and J are TRBV7-9 and TRBJ1-5; TRBD1 agrees at 7 bases. V was pared by 7 bases and J by 2 bases, with 5 bases of the junction left unmatched. From germline, CDR1 is SEHNR and CDR2 FQNEAQ (reference sequence). CDR3 length: 14 residues. The CDR3 protein is CASTSGTGNQPQHF. The CDR3, as DNA: TGTGCCAGCACCTCCGGGACAGGCAATCAGCCCCAGCATTTT.

CDR3 bases: TGTGCCAGCAAGACCGGGACAGTAGGAACTGAAGCTTTCTTT. This codes for CASKTGTVGTEAFF. The chain joins TRBV6-5 to TRBJ1-1; 7 bases fit TRBD1. The CDR3 sequence is 14 residues long. CDR1 and CDR2 (germline): MNHEY, SVGAGI. V lost 7 bases to trimming and J lost 5 bases; unmatched junction nucleotides: 10.

The chain is built from TRBV30 and TRBJ2-1, with 9 positions matching TRBD2. The V segment lost 3 bases and the J segment 4 bases; nucleotides outside the gene matches: 13. The CDR3 contains 17 residues. The germline V gene encodes CDR1 GTSNPN and CDR2 SVGIG (reference sequence). The CDR3 here is CAWSTGGIAGVYNEQFF. The CDR3 DNA reads TGTGCCTGGAGCACAGGAGGAATAGCGGGGGTTTACAATGAGCAGTTCTTC.

The chain recombines TRBV5-4 with TRBJ2-1; 15 nucleotides align to TRBD2. Germline V gives CDR1 SGHNT, CDR2 YYREEE (reference sequence). The CDR3 has 15 amino acids. V lost 3 bases to trimming and J lost 9 bases; unmatched junction nucleotides: 4. CDR3 DNA: TGTGCCAGCAGCTCAGGACTAGCGGGAGGGGTTGAGCAGTTCTTC. Its translation is CASSSGLAGGVEQFF.

V usage is TRBV5-4 and J usage is TRBJ2-5, with 7 bases lining up with TRBD1. The CDR3 is 16 residues long. J lost 5 bases, V lost 4 bases, and 14 bases had no gene match. CDR1 is SGHNT, CDR2 YYREEE, per germline (reference sequence). The CDR3 nucleotides are TGTGCCAGCAGCAAACCTACAGGGGATCTAAGGGAGACCCAGTACTTC. Translation: CASSKPTGDLRETQYF.

This chain connects TRBV30 to TRBJ2-7; 8 bases agree with TRBD2. J was trimmed by 5 bases and V by 1 base; bases with no gene match: 10. Germline CDR1 and CDR2: GTSNPN and SVGIG (reference sequence). The CDR3 is made up of 15 amino acids. CDR3: CAWSGGGLGFDEQYF. For the CDR3, the DNA is TGTGCCTGGAGTGGTGGGGGACTAGGGTTTGACGAGCAGTACTTC.

This clone was observed a single time. The rearrangement joins TRBV6-5 to TRBJ1-2; D might be TRBD1 (6 bases). CDR3 size: 13 residues. Trimming removed 8 bases from V and 8 bases from J, with 18 bases in between. Germline lookup yields CDR1 MNHEY and CDR2 SVGAGI. The CDR3 region has the DNA TGTGCCAGCTACAGGGAATTCGATATGGGCTACACCTTC. Protein product: CASYREFDMGYTF.

The chain joins TRBV7-3 to TRBJ1-2; TRBD1 is a possible D gene (5 bases). The length of the CDR3 is 14 residues. Germline loops: CDR1 SGHTA, CDR2 FQGTGA. V was cut by 1 base and J by 4 bases, with 10 bases left in between. The chain's CDR3 is CASSLMGGGYGYTF. The CDR3 DNA sequence: TGTGCCAGCAGCTTAATGGGGGGAGGCTATGGCTACACCTTC.

For the CDR3, the DNA is TGTGCCAGTAGTATAACGTCGGGAGAGGACGAGCAGTACTTC. Its translation: CASSITSGEDEQYF. The rearrangement uses TRBV19 and TRBJ2-7; perhaps TRBD2 as D (6 bases). Germline loops: CDR1 LNHDA, CDR2 SQIVND (reference sequence). V was pared by 2 bases and J by 5 bases, with 13 bases between. The CDR3 extends over 14 amino acids.

The rearrangement joins TRBV5-1 to TRBJ1-6, with a weak D call TRBD1 (6 bases). Trimming removed 2 bases from V and 9 bases from J, with 15 bases in between. CDR1 SGHRS and CDR2 YFSETQ come from the germline V gene. The CDR3 is 15 residues long. The CDR3 DNA follows: TGCGCCAGCAGCTTTGTCGGAACAGGGAGTTCACCCCTCCACTTT. Its protein is CASSFVGTGSSPLHF.

The V and J genes are TRBV6-4 and TRBJ2-2; 8 bases are shared with TRBD1. Germline trimming cut 8 bases from V and 7 bases from J; bases unmatched to any gene: 3. Germline CDR1 is MRHNA and CDR2 is SNTAGT. This CDR3 is 12 amino acids long. This CDR3 reads CASGQGFGELFF. As DNA, the CDR3 is TGTGCCAGCGGACAGGGTTTCGGGGAGCTGTTTTTT.

The rearrangement uses TRBV5-1 and TRBJ2-7; 8 bases fit TRBD2. CDR1 is SGHRS, CDR2 YFSETQ, per germline. The junction had 8 bases not matched to a gene; V was cut back by 3 bases and J by 3 bases. The CDR3 runs 15 residues. The CDR3 DNA is TGCGCCAGCAGCTACGCAAGCGGGAGCCTCTACGAGCAGTACTTC. It yields the protein CASSYASGSLYEQYF.

The rearrangement links TRBV4-2 to TRBJ2-1; tentative D call: TRBD2 (6 bases). CDR3 length: 18 residues. Germline V gene data show CDR1 as LGHNA and CDR2 as YNFKEQ. V was cut by 0 bases and J by 4 bases, with 19 bases left in between. For the CDR3, the DNA is TGTGCCAGCAGCCAAGACTTGAGTACTAGCTTCCTATACAATGAGCAGTTCTTC. It specifies CASSQDLSTSFLYNEQFF.

The V gene is TRBV11-2, the J gene TRBJ1-1; D unresolved. CDR1 and CDR2 from the germline V gene are SGHAT and FQNNGV. V was cut by 0 bases and J by 5 bases, with 10 bases left in between. The CDR3 consists of 14 residues. CDR3 sequence: CASSLDPARTEAFF. The CDR3 coding sequence is TGTGCCAGCAGCTTAGATCCAGCGAGGACTGAAGCTTTCTTT.

The sample holds a few counts of this clone. The rearrangement uses TRBV2 and TRBJ1-1; possible D gene TRBD1, 5 bases. Per the germline V gene, CDR1 is SNHLY and CDR2 is FYNNEI. Trimming removed 0 bases from V and 4 bases from J, with 9 bases in between. CDR3 size: 14 residues. Here the CDR3 DNA reads TGTGCCAGCAGTGAAGCGCGGACAAGCACTGAAGCTTTCTTT. It is translated as CASSEARTSTEAFF.

The chain couples TRBV18 to TRBJ1-1; D not resolved. V shed 6 bases and J shed 0 bases, with 14 bases lying between them. CDR1 is KGHSH and CDR2 is LQKENI in the germline V gene. The length of the CDR3 is 15 residues. CDR3 in amino acids: CASSPGEGLNTEAFF. DNA for the CDR3: TGTGCCAGCTCCCCTGGCGAGGGATTGAACACTGAAGCTTTCTTT. Filled out from reference TRBV18 and TRBJ1-1, the complete variable domain reads NAGVMQNPRHLVRRRGQEARLRCSPMKGHSHVYWYRQLPEEGLKFMVYLQKENIIDESGMPKERFSAEFPKEGPSILRIQQVVRGDSAAYFCASSPGEGLNTEAFFGQGTRLTVV.

The chain combines TRBV5-1 with TRBJ2-1, with TRBD2 identical over 7 bases. The V segment lost 4 bases and the J segment 2 bases; nucleotides outside the gene matches: 6. Germline loops: CDR1 SGHRS, CDR2 YFSETQ. The CDR3 contains 15 residues. Here the CDR3 reads CASSQRLAAYNEQFF. In nucleotides, the CDR3 is TGCGCCAGCAGCCAGAGGCTAGCGGCCTACAATGAGCAGTTCTTC.